This T cell receptor beta chain is from a study of blood T cell repertoires in COVID-19. Study-wide background: Acute and convalescent COVID-19 specimens originated in the United States, Italy and Spain. From T cells, B-cell-depleted T cells, or PBMCs came the material, which was cDNA or gDNA.

The CDR3 runs to 14 residues. V lost 3 bases and J lost 5, with 14 bases in between. The germline V gene encodes CDR1 DFQATT and CDR2 SNEGSKA (reference sequence). Study processing details: From reference gene primer amplification, estimates of nucleated cell counts were derived. The table came from immunoSEQ multiplex PCR; TCRdb's copy has only in-frame clones and leaves some out. The V and J calls and the clone size are those of that table, but D and trimming were determined from the DNA. The data show under 200,000 clones, approximately 85% seen once. The receptor was derived from a woman aged 45-65 years with COVID-19, enrolled during active disease. The sequenced sample was peripheral blood. The chain couples TRBV20-1 to TRBJ2-1, with a possible D match to TRBD1 (5 bases). The CDR3 sequence: CSASSPETDNEQFF. Here the CDR3 DNA reads TGCAGTGCTAGTAGCCCGGAGACAGACAATGAGCAGTTCTTC.